Listed here are 22 T cell receptor beta chains from one sample, sequenced in a study of cytomegalovirus exposure and HLA in healthy donors. PCR involved 60 Vbeta and 13 Jbeta primers. The assay was immunoSEQ multiplex PCR, and TCRdb's table has in-frame clones only and misses some. The data show fewer than 150,000 clones, with 60% to 85% seen just once and over 2.5% held by the top ten. The sample comprised PBMCs. Receptor source: a male donor in good health and CMV-seronegative.

With regard to this clone: Other DNA sequences within the sample encode an identical CDR3. The rearrangement joins TRBV2 to TRBJ1-2, with TRBD1 matching over 9 bases. V lost 5 bases, J lost 6 bases, and 1 base stayed unmatched. The CDR3 has 12 residues. Germline loops: CDR1 SNHLY, CDR2 FYNNEI. This chain's CDR3 is CASSRQGDGYTF. The CDR3 bases are TGTGCCAGCAGTCGACAGGGGGATGGCTACACCTTC. The whole variable domain, remainder taken from reference TRBV2 and TRBJ1-2, is EPEVTQTPSHQVTQMGQEVILRCVPISNHLYFYWYRQILGQKVEFLVSFYNNEISEKSEIFDDQFSVERPDGSNFTLKIRSTKLEDSAMYFCASSRQGDGYTFGSGTRLTVV.

CDR3 sequence reads: CAWRFGGANTEAFF. The CDR3 DNA reads TGTGCCTGGAGGTTTGGGGGGGCCAACACTGAAGCTTTCTTT. The V and J genes are TRBV30 and TRBJ1-1, with a possible D match to TRBD1 (6 bases). This CDR3 contains 14 residues. The germline V gene encodes CDR1 GTSNPN and CDR2 SVGIG (reference sequence). V was trimmed by 3 bases and J by 2 bases, leaving 13 bases between them. The full variable domain, rest sourced from reference TRBV30 and TRBJ1-1, is SQTIHQWPATLVQPVGSPLSLECTVEGTSNPNLYWYRQAAGRGLQLLFYSVGIGQISSEVPQNLSASRPQDRQFILSSKKLLLSDSGFYLCAWRFGGANTEAFFGQGTRLTVV.

The gene calls are TRBV4-2 and TRBJ2-1, with 10 nucleotides matching TRBD2. J was trimmed by 4 bases and V by 3 bases; bases with no gene match: 9. Looked up from germline, CDR1 is LGHNA and CDR2 is YNFKEQ. The CDR3 spans 17 residues. CDR3 protein: CASSHLSGRVGYNEQFF. The DNA for the CDR3 is TGTGCCAGCAGCCATCTGAGCGGGAGGGTAGGATACAATGAGCAGTTCTTC.

This clone has only one observation. The chain links TRBV7-9 to TRBJ2-2, with 10 bases that match TRBD1. Germline CDR1 reads SEHNR; CDR2 reads FQNEAQ (reference sequence). The CDR3 runs 15 residues. V gave up 5 bases and J gave up 5 bases; unmatched junction bases: 5. CDR3 residues: CASSGGQGKTGELFF. The CDR3 nucleotides read TGTGCCAGCAGCGGGGGACAGGGGAAGACCGGGGAGCTGTTTTTT.

A few counts support this clone. The V call is TRBV29-1, the J call TRBJ1-2; the D gene is possibly TRBD1 (6 bases). Trimming took off 0 bases at V and 0 bases at J, with 26 bases between the two ends. There are 20 residues in the CDR3. Per germline, CDR1 SQVTM and CDR2 ANQGSEA. CDR3 loop: CSVEDRWLTGGGTPNYGYTF. The CDR3 DNA reads TGCAGCGTTGAAGATCGATGGCTCACGGGAGGGGGGACTCCTAACTATGGCTACACCTTC.

With respect to this clone: One junction end disagrees with the germline gene, perhaps due to a read error. V and J are TRBV7-3 and TRBJ1-6, with D possibly TRBD1 on 5 matching bases. Germline CDR1 reads SGHTA; CDR2 reads FQGTGA. The length of the CDR3 is 14 residues. CDR3 sequence reads: CASSLTGGSSPLHF. The CDR3 DNA sequence: TGTGCCAGCAGCCTAACAGGAGGGAGTTCACCCCTCCACTTT. Together with reference TRBV7-3 and TRBJ1-6, the CDR3 gives the full variable domain: GAGVSQTPSNKVTEKGKYVELRCDPISGHTALYWYRQSLGQGPEFLIYFQGTGAADDSGLPNDRFFAVRPEGSVSTLKIQRTERGDSAVYLCASSLTGGSSPLHFGNGTRLTVT.

The V call is TRBV11-2, the J call TRBJ2-1, with 11 bases that match TRBD2. The CDR3 runs 15 residues. The V and J ends lost 3 bases and 8 bases, in that order; junction bases with no gene match: 6. Germline loops: CDR1 SGHAT, CDR2 FQNNGV. The CDR3 here is CASSFSGRAVDEQFF. The CDR3 bases are TGTGCCAGCAGCTTTAGCGGGAGGGCCGTTGATGAGCAGTTCTTC.

A few counts support this clone. The chain carries TRBV7-9 and TRBJ2-7, with TRBD2 identical over 7 bases. Germline trimming cut 3 bases from V and 0 bases from J; bases unmatched to any gene: 2. The CDR3 has 14 amino acids. The germline V gene has CDR1 SEHNR and CDR2 FQNEAQ (reference sequence). The CDR3 protein is CASSFGGSSYEQYF. The CDR3 DNA is TGTGCCAGCAGCTTTGGCGGGAGCTCCTACGAGCAGTACTTC. The variable domain in full, with the rest retrieved from reference TRBV7-9 and TRBJ2-7, is DTGVSQNPRHKITKRGQNVTFRCDPISEHNRLYWYRQTLGQGPEFLTYFQNEAQLEKSRLLSDRFSAERPKGSFSTLEIQRTEQGDSAMYLCASSFGGSSYEQYFGPGTRLTVT.

The chain is built from TRBV7-3 and TRBJ2-2; 9 bases fit TRBD2. Unmatched junction bases numbered 2, after V lost 1 base and J lost 5 bases. The germline V gene has CDR1 SGHTA and CDR2 FQGTGA. The CDR3 has 15 amino acids. The CDR3 protein is CASSLSLAGTGELFF. CDR3 in DNA: TGTGCCAGCAGCTTAAGCCTAGCGGGGACCGGGGAGCTGTTTTTT.

The rearrangement uses TRBV7-2 and TRBJ2-7; TRBD1 aligns across 11 bases. This CDR3 has 15 residues. The J segment lost 3 bases and the V segment lost 4 bases, leaving 5 bases of the junction unmatched. The germline CDR1 and CDR2 sequences are SGHTA and FQGNSA. The CDR3 region has the DNA TGTGCCAGCAGCTCGGGGGGGACAGGGGGCTACGAGCAGTACTTC. It encodes CASSSGGTGGYEQYF. Complete variable domain (other parts from reference TRBV7-2 and TRBJ2-7): GAGVSQSPSNKVTEKGKDVELRCDPISGHTALYWYRQSLGQGLEFLIYFQGNSAPDKSGLPSDRFSAERTGGSVSTLTIQRTQQEDSAVYLCASSSGGTGGYEQYFGPGTRLTVT.

The gene calls are TRBV5-5 and TRBJ1-1; D perhaps matches TRBD1 (5 bases). Trimming stripped 1 base from V and 2 bases from J, with 15 bases between. CDR1 is SGHKS, CDR2 YYEKEE, per germline (reference sequence). The CDR3 totals 16 residues. CDR3 sequence (DNA): TGTGCCAGCAGCTTGTTGAGACAGACAAAAAACACTGAAGCTTTCTTT. This encodes CASSLLRQTKNTEAFF.

The CDR3: CSAATTYGSYEQYF. CDR3 DNA: TGCAGCGCCGCGACTACTTACGGCTCCTACGAGCAGTACTTC. This chain uses TRBV29-1 with TRBJ2-7, with D possibly being TRBD2 (5 bases). The CDR3 is made up of 14 amino acids. Germline loops: CDR1 SQVTM, CDR2 ANQGSEA. V was shortened by 7 bases and J by 0 bases, with 16 bases between the two germline ends.

J is TRBJ2-7 and V is TRBV5-5; no clear D. V dropped 4 bases and J dropped 7 bases, with 9 bases sitting between them. The CDR3 covers 11 residues. Germline CDR1 reads SGHKS; CDR2 reads YYEKEE (reference sequence). CDR3 region: CASSPKREQYF. CDR3 in DNA: TGTGCCAGCAGCCCGAAGAGGGAGCAGTACTTC.

The V and J genes are TRBV30 and TRBJ2-1; 8 bases line up with TRBD2. Germline V CDR1 and CDR2: GTSNPN, SVGIG (reference sequence). Germline trimming cut 7 bases from V and 4 bases from J; bases unmatched to any gene: 6. This CDR3 comprises 13 residues. The CDR3 DNA follows: TGTGCCTTTAGCGGGACCCGTTACAATGAGCAGTTCTTC. Protein: CAFSGTRYNEQFF.

The rearrangement joins TRBV5-1 to TRBJ1-4, with 8 bases that match TRBD1. Germline assignment: CDR1 SGHRS and CDR2 YFSETQ. The CDR3 length is 15 residues. With V trimmed by 4 bases and J by 3 bases, 5 bases remained unmatched. This chain's CDR3 is CASSADRGSNEKLFF. The CDR3 DNA reads TGCGCCAGCAGCGCAGACAGGGGTTCTAATGAAAAACTGTTTTTT.

The chain has TRBV19 and TRBJ2-1; 9 nucleotides match TRBD2. The trim removed 4 bases at V and 15 bases at J, leaving 7 bases unmatched. The CDR3 contains 12 residues. Germline V gives CDR1 LNHDA, CDR2 SQIVND (reference sequence). CDR3 sequence (DNA): TGTGCCAGTAGTACCTTAGCGGGAGCGGCGTTCTTC. Protein product: CASSTLAGAAFF. Looking up the rest from reference TRBV19 and TRBJ2-1 gives the full variable domain: DGGITQSPKYLFRKEGQNVTLSCEQNLNHDAMYWYRQDPGQGLRLIYYSQIVNDFQKGDIAEGYSVSREKKESFPLTVTSAQKNPTAFYLCASSTLAGAAFFGPGTRLTVL.

This sequence joins TRBV19 and TRBJ1-5; D is unclear. The CDR3 is made up of 10 amino acids. V was pared by 11 bases and J by 8 bases, with 10 bases between. Germline lookup yields CDR1 LNHDA and CDR2 SQIVND (reference sequence). CDR3 nucleotides: TGTGCCCCAGGAGGAAAGCCCCAGCATTTT. Its translation is CAPGGKPQHF.

The rearrangement joins TRBV9 to TRBJ2-1, with a possible D match to TRBD2 (5 bases). In germline, CDR1 is SGDLS, CDR2 YYNGEE. The CDR3 covers 18 residues. The ends were cut back, 0 bases at V and 0 bases at J, with 16 bases in the middle. The CDR3 DNA reads TGTGCCAGCAGCGTAGCAGAGGACTTCGGAATCTCCTACAATGAGCAGTTCTTC. Translating it yields CASSVAEDFGISYNEQFF.

This clone has only a few counts. The chain has TRBV9 and TRBJ2-1, with 7 bases lining up with TRBD1. CDR1 and CDR2 (germline): SGDLS, YYNGEE. Losses at the gene ends were 4 bases for V and 6 bases for J; bases not matched to a gene: 16. This CDR3 has 17 residues. In DNA form, the CDR3 reads TGTGCCAGCAGCCCCCAGGGGGAGTTGGTTGCGGGCAATGAGCAGTTCTTC. This encodes CASSPQGELVAGNEQFF.

This chain joins TRBV9 and TRBJ1-1; D uncertain. CDR1 is SGDLS, CDR2 YYNGEE, per germline. Trimming removed 4 bases from V and 1 base from J, with 11 bases in between. The CDR3 covers 14 residues. The CDR3 protein is CASSPSLRNTEAFF. The DNA of the CDR3 is TGTGCCAGCAGCCCTTCGCTTAGGAACACTGAAGCTTTCTTT.

The chain links TRBV5-5 to TRBJ1-1; the D gene is possibly TRBD1 (6 bases). The germline V gene has CDR1 SGHKS and CDR2 YYEKEE (reference sequence). The CDR3 totals 13 residues. V lost 0 bases and J lost 5, with 8 bases in between. CDR3 region: CASSLAGDTEAFF. The CDR3 DNA sequence: TGTGCCAGCAGCTTGGCAGGGGATACTGAAGCTTTCTTT.

V and J are TRBV6-1 and TRBJ1-1; D not certain. This CDR3 comprises 12 residues. The germline V and J ends were trimmed by 3 bases and 10 bases, with 12 bases remaining between them. Germline-derived CDR1 and CDR2 are MNHNS and SASEGT. The CDR3 reads CASSDSLSGAFF. The CDR3 DNA reads TGTGCCAGCAGTGACAGTCTTTCAGGAGCTTTCTTT.